Included here is one T cell receptor (beta chain) sequence, with context. Per germline, CDR1 SGHNT and CDR2 YYREEE (reference sequence). CDR3 length: 16 amino acids. Losses at the gene ends were 4 bases for V and 4 bases for J; bases not matched to a gene: 12. This entry comes from a study of control samples from healthy donors and cancer patients. Repertoires were generated with immunoSEQ multiplex PCR, while TCRdb's copy carries only in-frame clones and drops some. The sample includes approximately 58,000 clones, about 89% of them seen just once. Material: PBMCs. The gene calls are TRBV5-4 and TRBJ1-1; 8 bases agree with TRBD1. The source of this sequence is a woman aged 60-75 years with lung cancer. In nucleotides, the CDR3 is TGTGCCAGCAGCATTAACCAGGGGGCGGGGGTCACTGAAGCTTTCTTT. Protein sequence: CASSINQGAGVTEAFF.